This TCR beta chain was identified during a study of OX40 agonist ivuxolimab in advanced cancers. The V gene's germline CDR1 is LGHNA and CDR2 YSLEER. CDR3 length equals 15 residues. V was clipped by 3 bases and J by 6 bases; unmatched bases: 7. Method: immunoSEQ multiplex PCR; TCRdb's copy keeps in-frame clones and lacks some. The sample shows fewer than 20,000 clones, 84% of them seen only once. The clonotype originates from an adult with an advanced solid tumor such as melanoma, head and neck, liver or kidney cancer. The sample here was CD4+ or CD8+ T cells sorted from blood, taken in a trial of the OX40 agonist ivuxolimab. V is TRBV4-3 and J is TRBJ1-2, with TRBD1 identical over 10 bases. For the CDR3, the DNA is TGCGCCAGCAGCCAGTTGACAGGGGGCTCAGATGGCTACACCTTC. Its translation: CASSQLTGGSDGYTF.